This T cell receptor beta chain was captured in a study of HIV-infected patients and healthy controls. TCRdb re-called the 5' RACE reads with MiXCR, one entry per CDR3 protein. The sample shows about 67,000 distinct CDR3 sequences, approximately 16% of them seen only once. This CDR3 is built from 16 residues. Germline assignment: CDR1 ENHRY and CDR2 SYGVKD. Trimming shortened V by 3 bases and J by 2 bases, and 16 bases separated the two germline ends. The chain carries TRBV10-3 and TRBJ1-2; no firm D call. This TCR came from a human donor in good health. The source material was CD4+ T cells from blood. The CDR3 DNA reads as TGTGCCATCAGTGAACCGGCACGGACCTCGAACTATGGCTACACCTTC. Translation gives CAISEPARTSNYGYTF.